This TCR beta chain was identified in a study of PD-L1 blockade in urothelial cancer. Documented time point: pretreatment peripheral blood. Germline CDR1 and CDR2: SEHNR and FQNEAQ (reference sequence). V trimming: 5 bases; J trimming: 2 bases; junction bases outside the gene matches: 4. The CDR3 loop spans 15 amino acids. Profiling relied on immunoSEQ multiplex PCR, and the TCRdb table lists in-frame clones only, not all of them. The sample holds tens of thousands of clones; about 90% are singletons and the top ten take around 1.7%. The rearrangement joins TRBV7-9 to TRBJ2-1, with 9 bases identical to TRBD2. This TCR derives from a man aged 55-75 years with urothelial cancer. Sequencing was performed on PBMCs, taken around atezolizumab (anti-PD-L1) treatment. DNA of the CDR3: TGTGCCAGCAGCGGGGGGACTAGCCCCTACAATGAGCAGTTCTTC. Protein sequence: CASSGGTSPYNEQFF.